The T cell receptor (beta chain) described here comes from a study of T cells after yellow fever vaccination. This clonotype was counted a few times. The TCR cDNA carried a universal primer site and UMIs from 5'RACE template switching. TCRdb itself ran the 5' RACE reads through MiXCR, one entry per CDR3 protein. The sample lists 200,000 to 300,000 distinct CDR3 sequences, over 10% seen once, with 0.4% to 0.55% in the top ten. CDR3 length equals 14 residues. The germline CDR1 and CDR2 sequences are DFQATT and SNEGSKA (reference sequence). V was trimmed by 5 bases and J by 0 bases, leaving 11 bases between them.

The rearrangement uses TRBV20-1 and TRBJ1-5; unclear D gene. Sample: CD4+ T cells sorted from PBMCs, taken 45 days after the yellow fever booster vaccination. This sequence originates from a man aged 30 to 39 who received the YFV17D yellow fever vaccine. The CDR3 coding sequence is TGCAGTGCTGCGACCTCGACTAGCAATCAGCCCCAGCATTTT. This sequence encodes CSAATSTSNQPQHF.